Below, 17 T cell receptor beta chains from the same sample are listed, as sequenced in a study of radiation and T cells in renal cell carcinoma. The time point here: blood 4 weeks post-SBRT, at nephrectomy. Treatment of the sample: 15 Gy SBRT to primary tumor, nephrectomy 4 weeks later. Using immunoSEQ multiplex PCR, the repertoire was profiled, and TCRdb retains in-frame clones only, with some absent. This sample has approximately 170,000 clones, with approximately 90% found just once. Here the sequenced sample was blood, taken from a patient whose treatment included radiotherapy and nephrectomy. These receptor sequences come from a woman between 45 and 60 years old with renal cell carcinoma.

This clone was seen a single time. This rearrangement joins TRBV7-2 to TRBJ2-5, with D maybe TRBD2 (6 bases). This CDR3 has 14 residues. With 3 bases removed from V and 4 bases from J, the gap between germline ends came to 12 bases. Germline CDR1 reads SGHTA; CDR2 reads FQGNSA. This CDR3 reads CASSLPYGGETQYF. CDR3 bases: TGTGCCAGCAGCTTGCCCTACGGGGGAGAGACCCAGTACTTC.

CDR3 amino acids: CASRPDRGLGNEQFF. CDR3 sequence (DNA): TGTGCCAGCAGACCCGACAGGGGTCTGGGCAATGAGCAGTTCTTC. The chain recombines TRBV6-5 with TRBJ2-1; 8 bases match TRBD1. Germline V gene data show CDR1 as MNHEY and CDR2 as SVGAGI. This CDR3 is built from 15 residues. V dropped 6 bases and J dropped 6; count of bases not matched to a gene: 10.

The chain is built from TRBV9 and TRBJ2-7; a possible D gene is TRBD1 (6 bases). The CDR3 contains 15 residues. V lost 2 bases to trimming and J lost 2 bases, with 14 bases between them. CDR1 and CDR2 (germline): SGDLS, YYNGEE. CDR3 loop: CASSVNPGDPYEQYF. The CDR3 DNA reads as TGTGCCAGCAGCGTGAACCCAGGGGACCCCTACGAGCAGTACTTC.

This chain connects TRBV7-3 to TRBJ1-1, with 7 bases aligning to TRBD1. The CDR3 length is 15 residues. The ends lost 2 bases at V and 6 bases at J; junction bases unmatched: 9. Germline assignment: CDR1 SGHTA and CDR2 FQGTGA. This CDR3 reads CASSLGTGVQAEAFF. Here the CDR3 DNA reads TGTGCCAGCAGCTTAGGTACAGGGGTGCAAGCTGAAGCTTTCTTT.

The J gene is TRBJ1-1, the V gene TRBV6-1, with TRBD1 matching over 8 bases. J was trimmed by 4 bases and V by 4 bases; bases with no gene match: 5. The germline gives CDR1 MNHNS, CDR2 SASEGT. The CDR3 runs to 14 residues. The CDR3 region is CASSAGTGATEAFF. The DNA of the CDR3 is TGTGCCAGCAGTGCGGGGACAGGTGCCACTGAAGCTTTCTTT.

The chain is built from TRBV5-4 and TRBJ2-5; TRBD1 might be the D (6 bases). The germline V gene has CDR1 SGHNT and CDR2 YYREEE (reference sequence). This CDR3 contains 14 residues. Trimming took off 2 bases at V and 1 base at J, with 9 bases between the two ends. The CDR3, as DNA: TGTGCCAGCAGCTTATACAGGGCCCAAGAGACCCAGTACTTC. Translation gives CASSLYRAQETQYF.

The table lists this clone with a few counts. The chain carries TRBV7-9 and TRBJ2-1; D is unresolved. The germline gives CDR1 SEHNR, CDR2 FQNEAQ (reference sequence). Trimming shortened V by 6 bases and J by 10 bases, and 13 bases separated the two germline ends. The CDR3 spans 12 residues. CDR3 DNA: TGTGCCAGCAGTTATTGGGGATGGGAGCAGTTCTTC. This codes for CASSYWGWEQFF.

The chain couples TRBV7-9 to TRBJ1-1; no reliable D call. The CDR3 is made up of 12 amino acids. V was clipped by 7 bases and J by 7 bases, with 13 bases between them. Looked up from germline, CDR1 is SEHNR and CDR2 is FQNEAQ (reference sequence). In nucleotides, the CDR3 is TGTGCCAGCACCCAAGAATTAAGTGAAGCTTTCTTT. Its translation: CASTQELSEAFF.

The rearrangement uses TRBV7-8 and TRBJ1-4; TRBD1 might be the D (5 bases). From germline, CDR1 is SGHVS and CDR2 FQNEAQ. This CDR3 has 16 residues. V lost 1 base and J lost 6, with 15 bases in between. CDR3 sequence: CASSLGPTGGDEKLFF. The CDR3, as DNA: TGTGCCAGCAGCTTAGGCCCAACTGGGGGTGATGAAAAACTGTTTTTT. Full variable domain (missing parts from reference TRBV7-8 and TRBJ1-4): GAGVSQSPRYKVAKRGQDVALRCDPISGHVSLFWYQQALGQGPEFLTYFQNEAQLDKSGLPSDRFFAERPEGSVSTLKIQRTQQEDSAVYLCASSLGPTGGDEKLFFGSGTQLSVL.

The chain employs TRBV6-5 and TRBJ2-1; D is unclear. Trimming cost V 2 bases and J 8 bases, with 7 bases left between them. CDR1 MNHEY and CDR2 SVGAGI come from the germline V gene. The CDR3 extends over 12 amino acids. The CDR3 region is CASSYGLDEQFF. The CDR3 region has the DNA TGTGCCAGCAGTTACGGGCTGGATGAGCAGTTCTTC.

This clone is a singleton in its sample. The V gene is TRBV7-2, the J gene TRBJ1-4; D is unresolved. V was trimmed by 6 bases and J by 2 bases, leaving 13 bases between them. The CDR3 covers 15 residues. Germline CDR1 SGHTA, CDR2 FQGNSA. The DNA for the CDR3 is TGTGCCAGCAGGAGCCAAAGGAGTACTAATGAAAAACTGTTTTTT. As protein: CASRSQRSTNEKLFF.

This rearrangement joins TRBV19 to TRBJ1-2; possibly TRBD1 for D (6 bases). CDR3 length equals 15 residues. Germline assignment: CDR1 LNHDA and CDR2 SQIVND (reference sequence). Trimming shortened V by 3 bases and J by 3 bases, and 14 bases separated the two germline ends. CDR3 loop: CASSINRDADYGYTF. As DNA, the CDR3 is TGTGCCAGTAGTATCAACAGGGATGCGGACTATGGCTACACCTTC.

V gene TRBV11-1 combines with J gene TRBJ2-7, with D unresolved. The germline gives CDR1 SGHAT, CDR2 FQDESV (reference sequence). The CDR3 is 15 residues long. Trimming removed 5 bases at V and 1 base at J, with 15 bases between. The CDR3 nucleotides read TGTGCCAGCAGCCCCCGGAGTCAAGGGTCCTACGAGCAGTACTTC. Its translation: CASSPRSQGSYEQYF.

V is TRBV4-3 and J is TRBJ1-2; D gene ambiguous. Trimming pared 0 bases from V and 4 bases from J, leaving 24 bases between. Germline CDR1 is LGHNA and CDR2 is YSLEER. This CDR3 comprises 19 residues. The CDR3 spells CASSQDYRRADRYAYGYTF. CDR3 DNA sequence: TGCGCCAGCAGCCAAGATTATCGTAGGGCCGATAGATACGCCTATGGCTACACCTTC.

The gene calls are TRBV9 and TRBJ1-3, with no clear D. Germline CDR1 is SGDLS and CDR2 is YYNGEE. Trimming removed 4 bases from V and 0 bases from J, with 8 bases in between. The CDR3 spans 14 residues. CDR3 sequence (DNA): TGTGCCAGCAGCCCGCAGATCTCTGGAAACACCATATATTTT. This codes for CASSPQISGNTIYF.

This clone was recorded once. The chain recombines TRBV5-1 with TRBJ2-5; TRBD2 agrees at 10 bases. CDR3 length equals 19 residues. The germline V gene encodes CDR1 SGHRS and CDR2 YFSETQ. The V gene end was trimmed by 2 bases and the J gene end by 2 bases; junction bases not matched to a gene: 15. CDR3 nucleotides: TGCGCCAGCAGCTTATTTTCGGTTATAGCGGGGGGTCAACAAGAGACCCAGTACTTC. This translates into CASSLFSVIAGGQQETQYF.

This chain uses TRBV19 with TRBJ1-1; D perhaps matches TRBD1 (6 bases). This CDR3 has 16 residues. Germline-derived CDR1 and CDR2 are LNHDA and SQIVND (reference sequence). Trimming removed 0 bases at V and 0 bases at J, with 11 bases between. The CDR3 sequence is CASSIDVGGMNTEAFF. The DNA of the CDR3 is TGTGCCAGTAGTATAGATGTGGGGGGCATGAACACTGAAGCTTTCTTT.